This is a list of T cell receptor beta chains from one sample in a study of T cell responses to AZD1222 COVID-19 vaccine. Clones were sequenced by immunoSEQ multiplex PCR, and TCRdb holds only the in-frame ones, with some missing. The sample has some 120,000 clones, around 84% seen once. The sample consisted of peripheral blood, taken 28 days after the second AZD1222 dose. These receptor sequences come from an adult who received the AZD1222 COVID-19 vaccine. Each CDR3 is given with its conserved first and last residue. The D gene is left open where the match is weak. Rows give clone size only sometimes, using once, few, many, or a class for an expanded clone.

cdr3_nt	cdr3_aa	d_call	clone_size	v_call	j_call
TGTGCCAGCAGAACAACTAGCGGCGAGCAGTACTTC	CASRTTSGEQYF	TRBD2	NA	TRBV6-5	TRBJ2-7
TGTGCTAGTGGTTTTCCCGTACCGGCCCGATGTTCCACTGAAGCTTTCTTT	CASGFPVPARCSTEAFF	NA	NA	TRBV12-5	TRBJ1-1
TGTGCCAGCAGTGATTTCAGGGGTTCACCCCTCCACTTT	CASSDFRGSPLHF	NA	NA	TRBV2	TRBJ1-6
TGTGCCAGCAGTTTGCCTCGACAGGGTGGGCTGGAGACCCAGTACTTC	CASSLPRQGGLETQYF	TRBD1	NA	TRBV28	TRBJ2-5
TGTGCCAGCAGTTTATCCGGAACGCTTTCGGATGGCTACACCTTC	CASSLSGTLSDGYTF	NA	NA	TRBV27	TRBJ1-2
TGCGCCAGCAGTGAGGGACAGGGCTGGAACACTGAAGCTTTCTTT	CASSEGQGWNTEAFF	TRBD1	NA	TRBV10-1	TRBJ1-1
TGTGCCAGCACCGGGGGGCCCTATACCGGGGAGCTGTTTTTT	CASTGGPYTGELFF	NA	NA	TRBV7-3	TRBJ2-2
TGTGCCAGCAGGACAGGGAACACCGGGGAGCTGTTTTTT	CASRTGNTGELFF	NA	NA	TRBV2	TRBJ2-2
TGTGCCAGCAGTTTAGCTACCAACAGGGGAACTGAAGCTTTCTTT	CASSLATNRGTEAFF	TRBD1	NA	TRBV28	TRBJ1-1
TGCGCCAGCAGCCAAGGGACGGATAATGAAAAACTGTTTTTT	CASSQGTDNEKLFF	NA	once	TRBV4-3	TRBJ1-4
TGTGCCAGCTCACCTCCGGGCCTCGGCCGAAACATTCAGTACTTC	CASSPPGLGRNIQYF	NA	NA	TRBV18	TRBJ2-4
TGTGCCAGCAGCCGTACTAGCAACACCGGGGAGCTGTTTTTT	CASSRTSNTGELFF	NA	NA	TRBV7-2	TRBJ2-2
TGTGCCAGCAGCTTTTGGGAGGGACGGATGAGCTCCTACGAGCAGTACTTC	CASSFWEGRMSSYEQYF	TRBD2	NA	TRBV7-9	TRBJ2-7
TGTGCCAGTAGTATTCCGGACAGGGTTGGTGGCTACACCTTC	CASSIPDRVGGYTF	TRBD1	NA	TRBV19	TRBJ1-2
TGTGCCAGCAGCCACCGACAGGGCTGGAACACTGAAGCTTTCTTT	CASSHRQGWNTEAFF	TRBD1	NA	TRBV7-2	TRBJ1-1
TGTGCCAGCAGCTTAAGGTCGGATTTCCCGGGACAGGACTCAAGCACAGATACGCAGTATTTT	CASSLRSDFPGQDSSTDTQYF	TRBD1	NA	TRBV6-2/TRBV6-3	TRBJ2-3
TGCGCCAGCAGCCATCTGACAGGGAGATCCCTAAATGAGCAGTTCTTC	CASSHLTGRSLNEQFF	TRBD1	NA	TRBV4-1	TRBJ2-1
TGTGCCAGCAGCGGCTTTCAGGGAAACCCGCCCTACGAGCAGTACTTC	CASSGFQGNPPYEQYF	NA	NA	TRBV9	TRBJ2-7
TGCGCCAGCAGCTCCTCTGGGTTGAAAGAGACCCAGTACTTC	CASSSSGLKETQYF	NA	NA	TRBV5-1	TRBJ2-5
TGTGCTAGCAGCTTAGGGGGACAGGTAGAGACCCAGTACTTC	CASSLGGQVETQYF	TRBD1	NA	TRBV7-7	TRBJ2-5
TGCAGCGTTGATACGGCAGGGGCAACTAATGAAAAACTGTTTTTT	CSVDTAGATNEKLFF	NA	NA	TRBV29-1	TRBJ1-4
TGTGCCAGCTCACCCAAGGCGGGGGACTTCACCGGGGAGCTGTTTTTT	CASSPKAGDFTGELFF	TRBD2	NA	TRBV18	TRBJ2-2
TGTGCCAGTACCGCCGCGGGGAGTACCTACGAGCAGTACTTC	CASTAAGSTYEQYF	NA	once	TRBV19	TRBJ2-7
TGCGCCAGCAGTGAGTCCTCCGGGTTTTCGGATACGCAGTATTTT	CASSESSGFSDTQYF	NA	few	TRBV10-1	TRBJ2-3
TGTGCCACCAGTTTTAGCCGGCAGAATGAGCAGTTCTTC	CATSFSRQNEQFF	NA	NA	TRBV24-1	TRBJ2-1
TGTGCCAACCGAGGGGGGTCCGGGACAGGCGGCTACTTC	CANRGGSGTGGYF	TRBD1	NA	TRBV2	TRBJ2-7
TGTGCCAGCATTAGGGTTCCGGCTGGAAACACCATATATTTT	CASIRVPAGNTIYF	NA	NA	TRBV2	TRBJ1-3
TGTGCCAGCAGCTTTTTTGGGGGGAATCAGCCCCAGCATTTT	CASSFFGGNQPQHF	NA	once	TRBV7-2	TRBJ1-5
TGTGCCAGCAGCCCGGACCGACCCTACGAGCAGTACTTC	CASSPDRPYEQYF	NA	NA	TRBV27	TRBJ2-7
TGTGCCACCAGTGATCCAATGAGCGGGGGGGCCCGGAATGAGCAGTTCTTC	CATSDPMSGGARNEQFF	TRBD2	NA	TRBV24-1	TRBJ2-1
TGTGCCAGCAGCGCCGGACAGACTACTCTGAACACTGAAGCTTTCTTT	CASSAGQTTLNTEAFF	NA	NA	TRBV13	TRBJ1-1
TGTGCCAGTAGTATATCAGGGGAGAATGGCTACACCTTC	CASSISGENGYTF	NA	few	TRBV19	TRBJ1-2
TGTGCCAGCAGCTTAGTAGGGGACGGGCGAGACGAGCAGTACTTC	CASSLVGDGRDEQYF	NA	NA	TRBV11-2	TRBJ2-7
TGTGCCAGCAGCCGCCGAGGGGGGCGAATTCATCGCTACACCTTC	CASSRRGGRIHRYTF	NA	once	TRBV3-1/TRBV3-2	TRBJ1-2
TGTGCCAGCAGCTCGGACAGATTAGCGAACACCGGGGAGCTGTTTTTT	CASSSDRLANTGELFF	NA	NA	TRBV7-2	TRBJ2-2
TGTGCCAGCAGCCAATTTGGACTCCCTGTCCAAGAGACCCAGTACTTC	CASSQFGLPVQETQYF	NA	NA	TRBV3-1/TRBV3-2	TRBJ2-5
TGCAGCGTTCCTTTGGAGCGGGGGGCCTACAATGAGCAGTTCTTC	CSVPLERGAYNEQFF	TRBD2	NA	TRBV29-1	TRBJ2-1
TGTGCCAGCAGCTTACTACAGGGGATTTTTTACAATGAGCAGTTCTTC	CASSLLQGIFYNEQFF	TRBD1	NA	TRBV7-8	TRBJ2-1
TGTGCCAGCAGCTCGATACAGGGGATGAACACTGAAGCTTTCTTT	CASSSIQGMNTEAFF	TRBD1	NA	TRBV11-2	TRBJ1-1
TGCGCCAGCAGTCAACAGGGAGGGGATTCACCCCTCCACTTT	CASSQQGGDSPLHF	NA	NA	TRBV5-1	TRBJ1-6
TGTGCCAGCCGGCAGACAGGGAGGGGTGAAGCTTTCTTT	CASRQTGRGEAFF	TRBD1	NA	TRBV27	TRBJ1-1
TGCGCCAGCAGCTTGGTTCGGGGGAACGAGCAGTACTTC	CASSLVRGNEQYF	NA	NA	TRBV5-1	TRBJ2-7
TGTGCCAGTAGTATAACCGGGACTAGGAACACTGAAGCTTTCTTT	CASSITGTRNTEAFF	NA	NA	TRBV19	TRBJ1-1
TGTGCCAGCAGCCAAAGCGGTTCTGGAAACACCATATATTTT	CASSQSGSGNTIYF	NA	NA	TRBV14	TRBJ1-3
TGTGCCAGCAGCTTAGCGGGCTCTTTGGCGTACGAGCAGTACTTC	CASSLAGSLAYEQYF	NA	NA	TRBV7-2	TRBJ2-7
TGCAGCGTCGCAGCCGGGACAGGGATAGATACGCAGTATTTT	CSVAAGTGIDTQYF	TRBD1	NA	TRBV29-1	TRBJ2-3
TGTGCCACCAGCCGCGGGAGCCTCGAGCAGTACTTC	CATSRGSLEQYF	TRBD2	NA	TRBV15	TRBJ2-7
TGCGCCAGCAGCTTGGGGTCCGGGGGTTTCACTGAAGCTTTCTTT	CASSLGSGGFTEAFF	NA	few	TRBV5-1	TRBJ1-1
TGCGCCAGCAGCCAAGATCCCGATACATTCTCTGGAAACACCATATATTTT	CASSQDPDTFSGNTIYF	NA	NA	TRBV4-3	TRBJ1-3
TGTGCCAGCAGAAAACAGACAGTGAACACTGAAGCTTTCTTT	CASRKQTVNTEAFF	NA	NA	TRBV2	TRBJ1-1
TGTGCCAGCAGCTTAGTCCTAGCGGGGAACTACGAGCAGTACTTC	CASSLVLAGNYEQYF	TRBD2	once	TRBV7-2	TRBJ2-7
TGTGCCAGCAGCTTAGGGACTAAACCGGGACAGGGAGGGCAGCCCCAGCATTTT	CASSLGTKPGQGGQPQHF	TRBD1	NA	TRBV7-8	TRBJ1-5